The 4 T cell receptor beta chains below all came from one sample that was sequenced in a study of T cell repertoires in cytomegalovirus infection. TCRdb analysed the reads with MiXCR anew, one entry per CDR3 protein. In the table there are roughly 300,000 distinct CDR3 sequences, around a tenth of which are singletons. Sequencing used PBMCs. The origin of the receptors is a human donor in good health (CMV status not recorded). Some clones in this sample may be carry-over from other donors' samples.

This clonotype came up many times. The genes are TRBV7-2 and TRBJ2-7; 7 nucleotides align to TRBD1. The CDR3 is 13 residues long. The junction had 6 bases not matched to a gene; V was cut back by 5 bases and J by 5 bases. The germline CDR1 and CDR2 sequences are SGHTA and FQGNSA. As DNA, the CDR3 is TGTGCCAGCAGCGCAGACAGGGTTAACGAGCAGTACTTC. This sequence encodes CASSADRVNEQYF.

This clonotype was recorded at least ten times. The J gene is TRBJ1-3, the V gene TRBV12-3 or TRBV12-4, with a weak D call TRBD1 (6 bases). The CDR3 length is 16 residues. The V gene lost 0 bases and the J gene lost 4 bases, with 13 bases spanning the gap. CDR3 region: CASSLALAGVGNTIYF. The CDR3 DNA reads TGTGCCAGCAGTTTAGCCCTGGCAGGGGTAGGAAACACCATATATTTT.

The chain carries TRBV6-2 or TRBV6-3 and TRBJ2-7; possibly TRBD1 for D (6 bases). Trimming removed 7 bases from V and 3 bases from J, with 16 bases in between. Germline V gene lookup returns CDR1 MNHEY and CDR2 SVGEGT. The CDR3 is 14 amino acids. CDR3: CASKYEDSLYEQYF. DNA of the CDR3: TGTGCCAGCAAATACGAGGACAGCCTCTACGAGCAGTACTTC.

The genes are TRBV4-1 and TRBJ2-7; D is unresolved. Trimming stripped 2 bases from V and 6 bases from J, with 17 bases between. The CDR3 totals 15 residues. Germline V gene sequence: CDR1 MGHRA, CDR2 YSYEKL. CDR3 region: CASSQRQEYNPEQYF. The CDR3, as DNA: TGCGCCAGCAGCCAACGACAAGAGTATAACCCCGAGCAGTACTTC.